A single sample gave rise to the 23 T cell receptor beta chains below, sequenced in a study of low-dose radiotherapy and immunotherapy resistance in tumors. Alpha and beta chains were covered, as first-strand cDNA relied on TRAV- and TRBV-specific primers. Amplification of TCRs used a constant-region primer and V-primer adapter for 15 to 25 PCR cycles. MiXCR was run by TCRdb on the reads, yielding one entry per CDR3 protein. The table lists 60,000 or so distinct CDR3 sequences, about a quarter of them singletons. As to time point: before trial treatment. Sample: PBMCs, taken before treatment. Every receptor here comes from a male donor with rectosigmoid adenocarcinoma.

As to this clonotype: This is likely an artifact of a read error, given a far larger clone one base away. J is TRBJ2-5 and V is TRBV2, with D unresolved. This CDR3 is 15 amino acids long. Trimming pared 3 bases from V and 0 bases from J, leaving 11 bases between. Looked up from germline, CDR1 is SNHLY and CDR2 is FYNNEI. The CDR3 is CASSESRSYQETQYF. CDR3 DNA: TGTGCCAGCAGTGAGTCTAGATCGTACCAAGAGACCCAGTACTTC. Complete variable domain (other parts from reference TRBV2 and TRBJ2-5): EPEVTQTPSHQVTQMGQEVILRCVPISNHLYFYWYRQILGQKVEFLVSFYNNEISEKSEIFDDQFSVERPDGSNFTLKIRSTKLEDSAMYFCASSESRSYQETQYFGPGTRLLVL.

This clonotype came up many times. The chain carries TRBV19 and TRBJ1-1; D perhaps matches TRBD1 (6 bases). V was pared by 6 bases and J by 10 bases, with 15 bases between. Germline CDR1 LNHDA, CDR2 SQIVND (reference sequence). The CDR3 is 12 residues long. The CDR3 spells CASSPTGLSAFF. CDR3 coding DNA: TGTGCCAGTAGCCCCACAGGGCTTTCAGCTTTCTTT.

The chain links TRBV24-1 to TRBJ2-1; possible D gene TRBD1, 7 bases. Trimming pared 4 bases from V and 3 bases from J, leaving 12 bases between. The V gene's germline CDR1 is KGHDR and CDR2 SFDVKD. There are 15 residues in the CDR3. CDR3 DNA sequence: TGTGCCACCAGTGACGCGGGACAGCACTACAATGAGCAGTTCTTC. Translation: CATSDAGQHYNEQFF.

The chain combines TRBV6-2 or TRBV6-3 with TRBJ1-1; 7 bases are shared with TRBD1. The CDR3 runs to 13 residues. Looked up from germline, CDR1 is MNHEY and CDR2 is SVGEGT. V gave up 6 bases and J gave up 0 bases; unmatched junction bases: 1. CDR3 in DNA: TGTGCCAGCAGCGGACAGGTGAACACTGAAGCTTTCTTT. This encodes CASSGQVNTEAFF.

This clonotype is a singleton in its sample. V and J are TRBV7-3 and TRBJ2-2; D is undetermined. Germline V gene sequence: CDR1 SGHTA, CDR2 FQGTGA. V shed 3 bases and J shed 7 bases, with 12 bases lying between them. The CDR3 is 14 residues long. The CDR3 coding sequence is TGTGCCAGCAGCTTCGGACCCCCATACGGGGAGCTGTTTTTT. Translation gives CASSFGPPYGELFF. The full variable domain, its missing parts supplied by reference TRBV7-3 and TRBJ2-2, is GAGVSQTPSNKVTEKGKYVELRCDPISGHTALYWYRQSLGQGPEFLIYFQGTGAADDSGLPNDRFFAVRPEGSVSTLKIQRTERGDSAVYLCASSFGPPYGELFFGEGSRLTVL.

The chain uses TRBV24-1 and TRBJ2-2; TRBD1 matches at 7 bases. CDR3 length equals 15 residues. Germline V gene data show CDR1 as KGHDR and CDR2 as SFDVKD. The V and J ends lost 3 bases and 5 bases, in that order; junction bases with no gene match: 5. CDR3 DNA sequence: TGTGCCACCAGTGATCCAGGGGGTCCAACCGGGGAGCTGTTTTTT. Amino acids: CATSDPGGPTGELFF.

This clonotype came up many times. The V call is TRBV5-4, the J call TRBJ1-1; 7 nucleotides match TRBD1. Per germline, CDR1 SGHNT and CDR2 YYREEE (reference sequence). The junction had 9 bases not matched to a gene; V was cut back by 7 bases and J by 3 bases. This CDR3 contains 14 residues. CDR3 DNA sequence: TGTGCCAGCGGGGGCCCCCAGGGGGACACTGAAGCTTTCTTT. Its translation: CASGGPQGDTEAFF.

This clonotype was detected many times. CDR3 coding DNA: TGCAGCGTGGAAACCGTTCGCGAAGGGCCCCAGCATTTT. Its translation is CSVETVREGPQHF. This chain joins TRBV29-1 and TRBJ1-5; D remains ambiguous. The CDR3 covers 13 residues. Trimming took 6 bases from V and 9 from J, leaving 18 bases between them. Germline values: CDR1 SQVTM, CDR2 ANQGSEA. Full variable domain (remainder filled in from reference TRBV29-1 and TRBJ1-5): SAVISQKPSRDICQRGTSLTIQCQVDSQVTMMFWYRQQPGQSLTLIATANQGSEATYESGFVIDKFPISRPNLTFSTLTVSNMSPEDSSIYLCSVETVREGPQHFGDGTRLSIL.

This sequence joins TRBV28 and TRBJ2-1; 8 positions agree with TRBD1. The V gene end was trimmed by 3 bases and the J gene end by 3 bases; junction bases not matched to a gene: 7. The germline V gene has CDR1 MDHEN and CDR2 SYDVKM. The CDR3 is 16 residues long. This CDR3 reads CASSFTGQGGYNEQFF. The CDR3 DNA follows: TGTGCCAGCAGTTTTACCGGACAGGGCGGCTACAATGAGCAGTTCTTC.

The V call is TRBV29-1, the J call TRBJ2-5; TRBD2 matches at 10 bases. Germline V CDR1 and CDR2: SQVTM, ANQGSEA. The CDR3 has 14 residues. V lost 0 bases, J lost 5 bases, and 3 bases stayed unmatched. The CDR3 loop is CSVEEELAGETQYF. CDR3 DNA: TGCAGCGTTGAAGAGGAACTAGCGGGGGAGACCCAGTACTTC.

This chain links TRBV5-1 with TRBJ2-7; possibly TRBD1 for D (6 bases). Germline CDR1 is SGHRS and CDR2 is YFSETQ. Trimming pared 0 bases from V and 4 bases from J, leaving 14 bases between. The CDR3 covers 15 residues. CDR3 in amino acids: CASSLAPGVVYEQYF. The CDR3 DNA follows: TGCGCCAGCAGCTTGGCTCCAGGGGTGGTGTACGAGCAGTACTTC.

This clonotype was found many times. This chain uses TRBV11-2 with TRBJ2-4, with D possibly being TRBD1 (5 bases). Trimming cost V 1 base and J 4 bases, with 8 bases left between them. The CDR3 extends over 14 amino acids. From germline, CDR1 is SGHAT and CDR2 FQNNGV. CDR3: CASSLARQKNIQYF. DNA of the CDR3: TGTGCCAGCAGCTTAGCCCGACAGAAAAACATTCAGTACTTC.

About this clonotype itself: This is likely an artifact of a read error, given a far larger clone one base away. This chain links TRBV5-1 with TRBJ2-1; the match to TRBD1 covers 8 bases. This CDR3 spans 15 amino acids. CDR1 is SGHRS and CDR2 is YFSETQ in the germline V gene. Unmatched junction bases numbered 10, after V lost 1 base and J lost 10 bases. The CDR3 DNA reads as TGCGCCAGCAGCTTGAGTCAGGGGGCCTCCTACGAGCAGTTCTTC. Its protein is CASSLSQGASYEQFF.

This clonotype showed up many times. This chain joins TRBV4-3 and TRBJ2-1, with unresolved D. The CDR3 contains 17 residues. Looked up from germline, CDR1 is LGHNA and CDR2 is YSLEER. The V end lost 4 bases, the J end lost 0 bases, and 16 bases lay between the germline ends. This CDR3 is CASSLSALSSSYNEQFF. The DNA for the CDR3 is TGCGCCAGCAGCCTGAGCGCCCTCAGCAGCTCCTACAATGAGCAGTTCTTC.

This clonotype was detected only once. This chain links TRBV24-1 with TRBJ2-5, with D maybe TRBD1 (6 bases). The CDR3 runs to 16 residues. V gave up 1 base and J gave up 4 bases, with 15 bases separating them. Germline CDR1 KGHDR, CDR2 SFDVKD. The CDR3 region has the DNA TGTGCCACCAGTGATTTCAAGCGAATGGGGGCAGAGACCCAGTACTTC. This sequence encodes CATSDFKRMGAETQYF.

Many counts were recorded for this clonotype. V and J are TRBV4-2 and TRBJ2-5; D is perhaps TRBD2 (5 bases). Germline-derived CDR1 and CDR2 are LGHNA and YNFKEQ. V gave up 4 bases and J gave up 1 base, with 10 bases separating them. CDR3 length: 14 residues. Written as DNA, the CDR3 is TGTGCCAGCAGCCTGCAACGGGGCCAAGAGACCCAGTACTTC. Translated: CASSLQRGQETQYF.

At least ten counts were recorded for this clonotype. V usage is TRBV6-6 and J usage is TRBJ1-1; a possible D gene is TRBD1 (5 bases). Trimming removed 0 bases from V and 5 bases from J, with 13 bases in between. Germline V gene data show CDR1 as MNHNY and CDR2 as SVGAGI (reference sequence). The CDR3 has 15 amino acids. The CDR3 loop is CASSYSGRVGTEAFF. The DNA for the CDR3 is TGTGCCAGCAGTTACTCGGGGCGGGTAGGGACTGAAGCTTTCTTT.

Notes on this clonotype: Only one base separates this from a far larger clonotype, so it likely reflects a read error. V usage is TRBV28 and J usage is TRBJ2-1, with a possible D match to TRBD2 (6 bases). This CDR3 is built from 14 residues. V was pared by 3 bases and J by 10 bases, with 16 bases between. Germline values: CDR1 MDHEN, CDR2 SYDVKM. The chain's CDR3 is CASSLGGSYREQFF. The CDR3 coding sequence is TGTGCCAGCAGTTTGGGGGGATCATATCGCGAGCAGTTCTTC.

The chain has TRBV25-1 and TRBJ2-1; TRBD2 aligns across 11 bases. In germline, CDR1 is MGHDK, CDR2 SYGVNS. J lost 6 bases, V lost 7 bases, and 8 bases had no gene match. The CDR3 length is 15 residues. The CDR3 reads CASTKTSGIFNEQFF. In DNA form, the CDR3 reads TGTGCCAGCACCAAGACTAGCGGGATTTTCAATGAGCAGTTCTTC.

This clonotype occurred many times. The chain is built from TRBV3-1 and TRBJ2-7, with TRBD2 identical over 9 bases. The CDR3 is made up of 16 amino acids. The V gene end was trimmed by 4 bases and the J gene end by 6 bases; junction bases not matched to a gene: 13. The germline CDR1 and CDR2 sequences are LGHDT and YNNKEL (reference sequence). CDR3 bases: TGTGCCAGCAGCCCTCTTGGCGGGAGGGCGCCCACCGAGCAGTACTTC. This encodes CASSPLGGRAPTEQYF.

This clonotype was observed many times. The chain combines TRBV4-3 with TRBJ2-3, with 7 bases lining up with TRBD2. This CDR3 spans 16 amino acids. CDR1 and CDR2 (germline): LGHNA, YSLEER. After removal of 1 base from V and 3 bases from J, the junction contained 7 bases not matched to a gene. In nucleotides, the CDR3 is TGCGCCAGCAGCCAAGCCATCACGGGAGGTACAGATACGCAGTATTTT. Translating it yields CASSQAITGGTDTQYF.

This clonotype has at least ten counts. This chain uses TRBV28 with TRBJ2-7; a weak D match, TRBD1 (5 bases). Germline lookup yields CDR1 MDHEN and CDR2 SYDVKM. V dropped 10 bases and J dropped 4 bases, with 11 bases sitting between them. CDR3 length: 11 residues. CDR3 sequence reads: CATHDSYEQYF. CDR3 coding DNA: TGTGCCACCCACGACAGTTACGAGCAGTACTTC.

This clonotype was seen many times. The rearrangement uses TRBV27 and TRBJ1-2; D not certain. CDR1 is MNHEY, CDR2 SMNVEV, per germline (reference sequence). The V gene lost 4 bases and the J gene lost 6 bases, with 18 bases spanning the gap. The CDR3 contains 15 residues. The CDR3 coding sequence is TGTGCCAGCAGTTCTCCGGGGAGGTACGGCGATGGCTACACCTTC. The encoded protein is CASSSPGRYGDGYTF.